The 11 T cell receptor beta chains given below trace back to one sample, sequenced in a study of T-cell reconstitution after alpha-beta-depleted transplantation in children. During its preparation, the TCRbeta library received unique molecular identifiers. TCRdb ran MiXCR on the PCR reads and lists one entry per CDR3 protein. Among about a million distinct CDR3 sequences listed, under 30% were seen once. Specimen: PBMCs, mostly from graft donor cells, collected 360 days after TCRalphabeta/CD19-depleted stem cell transplant. The receptors were sampled from a boy under three years old who had a stem cell transplant for SCID, so the T cells may come from the graft donor.

The gene calls are TRBV7-9 and TRBJ2-1; TRBD2 is a possible D gene (5 bases). CDR1 SEHNR and CDR2 FQNEAQ come from the germline V gene (reference sequence). CDR3 length equals 14 residues. Trimming removed 7 bases at V and 4 bases at J, with 14 bases between. The CDR3 loop reads CASIVVGVYNEQFF. In DNA form, the CDR3 reads TGTGCCAGCATCGTCGTGGGAGTTTACAATGAGCAGTTCTTC.

The CDR3 DNA sequence: TGTGCCACCAGCAGAGAAAGGAGCTCCTATAATTCACCCCTCCACTTT. This translates into CATSRERSSYNSPLHF. The chain uses TRBV15 and TRBJ1-6, with unresolved D. This CDR3 has 16 residues. Germline lookup yields CDR1 LNHNV and CDR2 YYDKDF (reference sequence). Trimming pared 0 bases from V and 0 bases from J, leaving 6 bases between. Filled out from reference TRBV15 and TRBJ1-6, the complete variable domain reads DAMVIQNPRYQVTQFGKPVTLSCSQTLNHNVMYWYQQKSSQAPKLLFHYYDKDFNNEADTPDNFQSRRPNTSFCFLDIRSPGLGDTAMYLCATSRERSSYNSPLHFGNGTRLTVT.

The CDR3: CAIRGGEGETQYF. The CDR3 DNA reads TGTGCCATCAGGGGGGGCGAGGGAGAGACCCAGTACTTC. V gene TRBV10-3 combines with J gene TRBJ2-5; D may match TRBD1 or TRBD2 (6 bases each). The germline V gene encodes CDR1 ENHRY and CDR2 SYGVKD. Deletions cut 6 bases from V and 4 bases from J, with 12 bases between. The CDR3 extends over 13 amino acids.

This clonotype was detected only a few times. The gene calls are TRBV12-3 or TRBV12-4 and TRBJ1-3; 7 positions match TRBD1. The CDR3 is 16 amino acids. V trimming: 2 bases; J trimming: 2 bases; junction bases outside the gene matches: 6. The CDR3 sequence is CASSLRGPEAGNTIYF. As DNA, the CDR3 is TGTGCCAGCAGTTTAAGGGGGCCTGAGGCTGGAAACACCATATATTTT.

This clonotype came up many times. J is TRBJ1-2 and V is TRBV28; possible D gene TRBD1, 5 bases. CDR1 and CDR2 (germline): MDHEN, SYDVKM. The CDR3 is made up of 15 amino acids. V lost 3 bases to trimming and J lost 0 bases, with 11 bases between them. CDR3 in amino acids: CASSFSGTANYGYTF. CDR3 sequence (DNA): TGTGCCAGCAGTTTTTCGGGGACTGCTAACTATGGCTACACCTTC.

The chain uses TRBV12-3 or TRBV12-4 and TRBJ1-6, with a possible D match to TRBD1 (6 bases). The CDR3 has 15 residues. The V end was cut by 3 bases, the J end by 3 bases, with 9 bases between. In DNA form, the CDR3 reads TGTGCCAGCAGTTTTACAGGGAGCTATAATTCACCCCTCCACTTT. This gives the protein CASSFTGSYNSPLHF.

V is TRBV2 and J is TRBJ2-5; 9 bases are shared with TRBD2. The CDR3 runs to 14 residues. With V trimmed by 3 bases and J by 5 bases, 4 bases remained unmatched. The germline V gene encodes CDR1 SNHLY and CDR2 FYNNEI. Here the CDR3 DNA reads TGTGCCAGCAGTGAGGGACTAGCTATCGAGACCCAGTACTTC. Amino acid sequence: CASSEGLAIETQYF.

The V and J genes are TRBV5-5 and TRBJ2-2, with D maybe TRBD1 (5 bases). CDR3 length equals 15 residues. CDR1 SGHKS and CDR2 YYEKEE come from the germline V gene (reference sequence). V lost 0 bases to trimming and J lost 6 bases, with 12 bases between them. CDR3 DNA sequence: TGTGCCAGCAGCTTGGGGGCAGGGTATTCCGGGGAGCTGTTTTTT. Protein sequence: CASSLGAGYSGELFF. The full variable domain, its missing parts supplied by reference TRBV5-5 and TRBJ2-2, is DAGVTQSPTHLIKTRGQQVTLRCSPISGHKSVSWYQQVLGQGPQFIFQYYEKEERGRGNFPDRFSARQFPNYSSELNVNALLLGDSALYLCASSLGAGYSGELFFGEGSRLTVL.

This clonotype has only a few counts. The chain couples TRBV20-1 to TRBJ2-5; possible D gene TRBD2, 6 bases. Trimming removed 1 base from V and 10 bases from J, with 16 bases in between. Germline V gene data show CDR1 as DFQATT and CDR2 as SNEGSKA (reference sequence). This CDR3 region has 13 residues. CDR3 nucleotide sequence: TGCAGTGCTAGAGTGTGGGAGGACCGACTCCAGTACTTC. It codes for CSARVWEDRLQYF.

This clonotype came up a few times. The CDR3 region has the DNA TGCAGCGTTGAAGAGCGGGTTAAGGGGACGACCCAGTACTTC. Its translation: CSVEERVKGTTQYF. V usage is TRBV29-1 and J usage is TRBJ2-5; the D gene could be TRBD1 or TRBD2 (5 bases each). The germline V gene has CDR1 SQVTM and CDR2 ANQGSEA. The CDR3 runs 14 residues. Trimming shortened V by 0 bases and J by 7 bases, and 15 bases separated the two germline ends.

The V call is TRBV5-4, the J call TRBJ2-7, with 8 bases that match TRBD1. The CDR3 totals 16 residues. Germline CDR1 and CDR2: SGHNT and YYREEE (reference sequence). The junction had 10 bases not matched to a gene; V was cut back by 4 bases and J by 1 base. The CDR3 coding sequence is TGTGCCAGCAGCCGGCGAGACAGGGGACGTTCCTACGAGCAGTACTTC. The encoded protein is CASSRRDRGRSYEQYF.